Below are 32 T cell receptor beta chains sequenced from a single sample in a study of T-cell reconstitution after alpha-beta-depleted transplantation in children. Molecular barcoding with unique molecular identifiers was used for the TCRbeta library. MiXCR was run by TCRdb on the PCR reads, yielding one entry per CDR3 protein. The sample shows some 520,000 distinct CDR3 sequences, around a third of them seen only once. Sequences were derived from PBMCs from the stem cell graft donor, sampled from the stem cell graft. These receptors originate from a human donor who donated a stem cell graft to a child with aplastic anemia.

This chain joins TRBV29-1 and TRBJ1-2, with D uncertain. The CDR3 contains 12 residues. The V gene's germline CDR1 is SQVTM and CDR2 ANQGSEA. Trimming took off 7 bases at V and 3 bases at J, with 12 bases between the two ends. Here the CDR3 reads CSARHLDYGYTF. CDR3 nucleotides: TGCAGCGCCCGTCATCTCGACTATGGCTACACCTTC.

The sample holds one count of this clonotype. This chain connects TRBV19 to TRBJ1-6; 7 bases map to TRBD1. V shed 6 bases and J 13 bases; nucleotides not matched to a gene: 6. Looked up from germline, CDR1 is LNHDA and CDR2 is SQIVND (reference sequence). There are 12 residues in the CDR3. CDR3 loop: CASSRQGQPLHF. DNA for the CDR3: TGTGCCAGTAGCCGACAGGGACAGCCCCTCCACTTT.

V is TRBV7-8 and J is TRBJ1-1; no clear D gene. The CDR3 consists of 12 residues. V was cut by 8 bases and J by 0 bases, with 7 bases left in between. The germline gives CDR1 SGHVS, CDR2 FQNEAQ. CDR3 in amino acids: CASEGVNTEAFF. Here the CDR3 DNA reads TGTGCCAGCGAGGGCGTGAACACTGAAGCTTTCTTT.

This clonotype showed up many times. CDR3 in DNA: TGCAGTGTCCTAGCGGGGTTCACAGATACGCAGTATTTT. It is translated as CSVLAGFTDTQYF. The V gene is TRBV20-1, the J gene TRBJ2-3; 9 positions match TRBD2. V was pared by 7 bases and J by 2 bases, with 4 bases of the junction left unmatched. CDR3 length: 13 residues. Germline V gene lookup returns CDR1 DFQATT and CDR2 SNEGSKA (reference sequence).

This clonotype has a handful of counts. The rearrangement links TRBV29-1 to TRBJ2-2; no firm D call. Trimming pared 4 bases from V and 2 bases from J, leaving 5 bases between. The CDR3 contains 12 residues. CDR1 and CDR2 (germline): SQVTM, ANQGSEA. Here the CDR3 DNA reads TGCAGCGTTGGTGATAACACCGGGGAGCTGTTTTTT. Encoded protein: CSVGDNTGELFF.

V usage is TRBV18 and J usage is TRBJ2-4; D might be TRBD1 or TRBD2, each matching 5 bases. Germline assignment: CDR1 KGHSH and CDR2 LQKENI. V was cut by 3 bases and J by 6 bases, with 12 bases left in between. CDR3 size: 14 residues. CDR3 protein: CASSPRESLNIQYF. The CDR3 DNA reads TGTGCCAGCTCACCCAGGGAGAGTCTAAACATTCAGTACTTC.

The chain carries TRBV10-3 and TRBJ2-1; 10 bases align to TRBD2. V was clipped by 9 bases and J by 0 bases; unmatched bases: 14. This CDR3 has 18 residues. Germline CDR1 ENHRY, CDR2 SYGVKD. CDR3 sequence: CAIRRGTSGTYSYNEQFF. CDR3 bases: TGTGCCATAAGGAGGGGAACTAGCGGGACTTACTCCTACAATGAGCAGTTCTTC.

The J gene is TRBJ1-5, the V gene TRBV5-5, with 8 positions matching TRBD1. The V gene's germline CDR1 is SGHKS and CDR2 YYEKEE (reference sequence). The CDR3 is made up of 14 amino acids. V shed 3 bases and J 6 bases; nucleotides not matched to a gene: 5. CDR3: CASSYTGGSQPQHF. The DNA for the CDR3 is TGTGCCAGCAGCTATACAGGGGGTAGTCAGCCCCAGCATTTT.

CDR3 nucleotide sequence: TGTGCCAGCAGCCAAGATGACAAACCCTTCGAGCAGTACTTC. This gives the protein CASSQDDKPFEQYF. J is TRBJ2-7 and V is TRBV14; D gene ambiguous. CDR1 is SGHDN, CDR2 FVKESK, per germline. V was pared by 0 bases and J by 6 bases, with 12 bases between. The length of the CDR3 is 14 residues.

There are a few counts of this clonotype. The CDR3 region is CSVGTLQETQYF. Written as DNA, the CDR3 is TGCAGCGTCGGGACCCTGCAAGAGACCCAGTACTTC. V usage is TRBV29-1 and J usage is TRBJ2-5, with D possibly called TRBD1 or TRBD2 (5 bases each). Trimming left V 6 bases short and J 2 bases short, with 10 bases between. CDR1 and CDR2 from the germline V gene are SQVTM and ANQGSEA. The CDR3 extends over 12 amino acids.

This sequence joins TRBV29-1 and TRBJ1-5; D is perhaps TRBD1 (6 bases). The V end lost 4 bases, the J end lost 6 bases, and 13 bases lay between the germline ends. The CDR3 runs 13 residues. Germline assignment: CDR1 SQVTM and CDR2 ANQGSEA. CDR3 DNA sequence: TGCAGCGTTGCAGGGGTTGGGGGTCAGCCCCAGCATTTT. It encodes CSVAGVGGQPQHF. Complete variable domain (other parts from reference TRBV29-1 and TRBJ1-5): SAVISQKPSRDICQRGTSLTIQCQVDSQVTMMFWYRQQPGQSLTLIATANQGSEATYESGFVIDKFPISRPNLTFSTLTVSNMSPEDSSIYLCSVAGVGGQPQHFGDGTRLSIL.

This chain joins TRBV4-3 and TRBJ2-1; possible D gene TRBD2, 6 bases. In germline, CDR1 is LGHNA, CDR2 YSLEER. V gave up 0 bases and J gave up 7 bases, with 13 bases separating them. This CDR3 region has 15 residues. The CDR3 nucleotides read TGCGCCAGCAGCCAAGAGGGTCGTGGGAGGAATGAGCAGTTCTTC. Protein sequence: CASSQEGRGRNEQFF.

The V and J genes are TRBV7-2 and TRBJ2-5, with D perhaps matching TRBD2 (6 bases). V was trimmed by 2 bases and J by 9 bases, leaving 10 bases between them. The germline gives CDR1 SGHTA, CDR2 FQGNSA. The length of the CDR3 is 12 residues. The CDR3 loop is CASSLSGVAQYF. The CDR3 DNA reads TGTGCCAGCAGCTTATCGGGGGTAGCCCAGTACTTC.

This clonotype was seen a few times. V gene TRBV29-1 combines with J gene TRBJ1-1; 7 bases align to TRBD1. The CDR3 runs to 12 residues. Germline V CDR1 and CDR2: SQVTM, ANQGSEA. V was clipped by 7 bases and J by 4 bases; unmatched bases: 6. Written as DNA, the CDR3 is TGCAGCGCACAGGGGAGGGGCACTGAAGCTTTCTTT. Translation gives CSAQGRGTEAFF. Complete variable domain (other parts from reference TRBV29-1 and TRBJ1-1): SAVISQKPSRDICQRGTSLTIQCQVDSQVTMMFWYRQQPGQSLTLIATANQGSEATYESGFVIDKFPISRPNLTFSTLTVSNMSPEDSSIYLCSAQGRGTEAFFGQGTRLTVV.

This clonotype has a handful of counts. This chain uses TRBV6-2 or TRBV6-3 with TRBJ1-2, with TRBD1 as a possible D gene (5 bases). Germline V gene lookup returns CDR1 MNHEY and CDR2 SVGEGT. This CDR3 is built from 13 residues. V lost 5 bases, J lost 6 bases, and 13 bases lay in between. The CDR3 nucleotides read TGTGCCAGCAGTCTACAGGAGTATCATGGCTACACCTTC. This sequence encodes CASSLQEYHGYTF.

This clonotype was seen a handful of times. This chain links TRBV7-2 with TRBJ2-1, with TRBD2 matching 9 bases. The CDR3 spans 17 residues. Germline V gene lookup returns CDR1 SGHTA and CDR2 FQGNSA. V shed 5 bases and J 6 bases; nucleotides not matched to a gene: 14. The CDR3: CASSPRGAGGPGNEQFF. The CDR3, as DNA: TGTGCCAGCAGCCCAAGGGGGGCGGGAGGGCCGGGCAATGAGCAGTTCTTC.

The chain has TRBV5-4 and TRBJ2-5; 10 bases fit TRBD2. Germline CDR1 reads SGHNT; CDR2 reads YYREEE (reference sequence). V lost 4 bases and J lost 4; bases outside the gene matches: 10. The CDR3 is 16 amino acids. The CDR3 DNA follows: TGTGCCAGCAGCCCAGTTCTAGCGGGAGAAGGAGAGACCCAGTACTTC. Translating it yields CASSPVLAGEGETQYF.

This clonotype was picked up a small number of times. The chain combines TRBV12-3 or TRBV12-4 with TRBJ1-5; TRBD1 is a possible D gene (6 bases). V lost 5 bases and J 7 bases, leaving 15 bases between the germline ends. This CDR3 is 14 amino acids long. The CDR3 coding sequence is TGTGCCAGCAGTCAACAGGGAGGCGGCCAGCCCCAGCATTTT. It encodes CASSQQGGGQPQHF.

This CDR3 is CASSLAAEADTQYF. The DNA for the CDR3 is TGCGCCAGCAGCTTGGCGGCGGAGGCAGATACGCAGTATTTT. V gene TRBV5-1 combines with J gene TRBJ2-3; a weak D match, TRBD2 (5 bases). Between the trimmed V and J ends, which lost 0 bases and 4 bases, there was a span of 9 bases. The germline V gene has CDR1 SGHRS and CDR2 YFSETQ. The CDR3 is made up of 14 amino acids. The full variable domain, with the rest looked up from reference TRBV5-1 and TRBJ2-3, is KAGVTQTPRYLIKTRGQQVTLSCSPISGHRSVSWYQQTPGQGLQFLFEYFSETQRNKGNFPGRFSGRQFSNSRSEMNVSTLELGDSALYLCASSLAAEADTQYFGPGTRLTVL.

The chain couples TRBV9 to TRBJ2-1, with 9 bases matching TRBD2. J lost 6 bases, V lost 0 bases, and 7 bases had no gene match. The CDR3 runs to 16 residues. The germline V gene has CDR1 SGDLS and CDR2 YYNGEE. The chain's CDR3 is CASSVAVAGVGNEQFF. CDR3 sequence (DNA): TGTGCCAGCAGCGTAGCGGTAGCGGGAGTGGGCAATGAGCAGTTCTTC.

In its sample, this clonotype was seen a few times. The V and J genes are TRBV4-3 and TRBJ2-3; D gene uncertain. Trimming stripped 7 bases from V and 0 bases from J, with 14 bases between. The CDR3 spans 15 residues. CDR1 and CDR2 (germline): LGHNA, YSLEER. The CDR3 DNA is TGCGCCAGCAACCCAGGCATACGGAGCACAGATACGCAGTATTTT. Translating gives CASNPGIRSTDTQYF.

This sequence joins TRBV4-3 and TRBJ1-1; 9 bases align to TRBD1. V dropped 7 bases and J dropped 3; count of bases not matched to a gene: 6. Germline CDR1 LGHNA, CDR2 YSLEER. This CDR3 has 14 amino acids. CDR3 residues: CASTTGQGDTEAFF. DNA for the CDR3: TGCGCCAGCACTACGGGACAGGGAGACACTGAAGCTTTCTTT.

This clonotype was observed a handful of times. The genes are TRBV30 and TRBJ2-1, with D hard to call. The CDR3 spans 15 residues. The germline gives CDR1 GTSNPN, CDR2 SVGIG (reference sequence). V was cut by 0 bases and J by 5 bases, with 14 bases left in between. The DNA of the CDR3 is TGTGCCTGGAGTGTAGGATCGGCGGCACACAATGAGCAGTTCTTC. Amino acids: CAWSVGSAAHNEQFF. Variable domain in full (rest from reference TRBV30 and TRBJ2-1): SQTIHQWPATLVQPVGSPLSLECTVEGTSNPNLYWYRQAAGRGLQLLFYSVGIGQISSEVPQNLSASRPQDRQFILSSKKLLLSDSGFYLCAWSVGSAAHNEQFFGPGTRLTVL.

The gene calls are TRBV5-1 and TRBJ2-5; D unclear. Germline CDR1 SGHRS, CDR2 YFSETQ. Deletions cut 6 bases from V and 4 bases from J, with 16 bases between. The CDR3 loop spans 14 amino acids. DNA of the CDR3: TGCGCCAGCACGTCGCCAGGAGAGAGAGAGACCCAGTACTTC. Protein sequence: CASTSPGERETQYF.

This clonotype has just one count. This chain joins TRBV7-2 and TRBJ1-5; 11 nucleotides match TRBD1. The germline CDR1 and CDR2 sequences are SGHTA and FQGNSA. V trimming: 3 bases; J trimming: 6 bases; junction bases outside the gene matches: 4. This CDR3 region has 15 residues. CDR3 region: CASSLGQGGGQPQHF. The DNA of the CDR3 is TGTGCCAGCAGCTTGGGACAGGGGGGCGGTCAGCCCCAGCATTTT.

This clonotype was seen more than once but under ten times. The chain joins TRBV3-1 to TRBJ2-7; D is undetermined. The germline V gene encodes CDR1 LGHDT and CDR2 YNNKEL (reference sequence). The CDR3 has 15 amino acids. V lost 2 bases and J 3 bases, leaving 14 bases between the germline ends. The CDR3 protein is CASSQSPVRLYEQYF. The CDR3 DNA is TGTGCCAGCAGCCAATCGCCGGTGCGGCTCTACGAGCAGTACTTC.

This clonotype occurred a few times. The chain couples TRBV18 to TRBJ1-2, with D possibly TRBD1 on 5 matching bases. CDR1 is KGHSH, CDR2 LQKENI, per germline. V shed 6 bases and J shed 6 bases, with 23 bases lying between them. The CDR3 contains 16 residues. CDR3 sequence reads: CASSRGLGGRVDGYTF. The CDR3 DNA sequence: TGTGCCAGCTCTCGTGGACTAGGTGGCAGGGTGGATGGCTACACCTTC. Together with reference TRBV18 and TRBJ1-2, the CDR3 gives the full variable domain: NAGVMQNPRHLVRRRGQEARLRCSPMKGHSHVYWYRQLPEEGLKFMVYLQKENIIDESGMPKERFSAEFPKEGPSILRIQQVVRGDSAAYFCASSRGLGGRVDGYTFGSGTRLTVV.

A few counts support this clonotype. The V and J genes are TRBV7-2 and TRBJ2-1, with D possibly matching TRBD1 (6 bases). Trimming stripped 5 bases from V and 0 bases from J, with 8 bases between. The CDR3 spans 14 residues. The germline gives CDR1 SGHTA, CDR2 FQGNSA. The CDR3 reads CASSQGGSYNEQFF. The CDR3 DNA is TGTGCCAGCAGCCAAGGGGGCTCCTACAATGAGCAGTTCTTC.

J is TRBJ2-1 and V is TRBV5-1; D unclear. This CDR3 comprises 16 residues. V was cut by 0 bases and J by 0 bases, with 10 bases left in between. CDR1 SGHRS and CDR2 YFSETQ come from the germline V gene. The CDR3 DNA sequence: TGCGCCAGCAGCTTGGATGCGCGGAGCTCCTACAATGAGCAGTTCTTC. This translates into CASSLDARSSYNEQFF.

A note on this clonotype: Germline and junction disagree at one end, which may indicate a read error. The chain couples TRBV29-1 to TRBJ2-5; no reliable D call. The CDR3 is 12 amino acids. Germline values: CDR1 SQVTM, CDR2 ANQGSEA. The CDR3 sequence: CSAETARETQYF. CDR3 bases: TGCAGCGCTGAAACCGCCCGGGAGACCCAGTACTTC.

This chain connects TRBV27 to TRBJ2-7; 7 bases fit TRBD2. The junction had 18 bases not matched to a gene; V was cut back by 7 bases and J by 3 bases. The CDR3 contains 17 residues. Germline values: CDR1 MNHEY, CDR2 SMNVEV (reference sequence). The CDR3 nucleotides read TGTGCCAGCAATCAAAAGGGGATTAGCGGGCCATACTACGAGCAGTACTTC. Protein sequence: CASNQKGISGPYYEQYF.

This rearrangement joins TRBV9 to TRBJ2-3; 7 nucleotides agree with TRBD2. The CDR3 extends over 16 amino acids. CDR1 and CDR2 from the germline V gene are SGDLS and YYNGEE. Unmatched junction bases numbered 5, after V lost 0 bases and J lost 1 base. The CDR3 loop is CASSVGTGGGTDTQYF. In nucleotides, the CDR3 is TGTGCCAGCAGCGTAGGGACGGGAGGCGGCACAGATACGCAGTATTTT.